The source of this T cell receptor (beta chain) is a study of blood T cell repertoires in COVID-19. Looking at the study overall: Samples representing acute and convalescent COVID-19 were sourced from the United States, Italy and Spain. T cells, B-cell-depleted T cells, or PBMCs supplied cDNA or gDNA.

Original handling: Nucleated cell number was recorded as an estimate derived from reference gene primer amplification. Using immunoSEQ multiplex PCR, the repertoire was profiled, and TCRdb retains in-frame clones only, with some absent. The V and J calls and clone size are taken from that table; D and trimming were inferred from the DNA. The repertoire holds about 30,000 clones, with roughly nine tenths as singletons. The J segment lost 4 bases and the V segment lost 6 bases, leaving 13 bases of the junction unmatched. Germline-derived CDR1 and CDR2 are MNHEY and SMNVEV (reference sequence). The CDR3 totals 18 residues.

This TCR derives from a man in his sixties or seventies with active or convalescent COVID-19. The chain employs TRBV27 and TRBJ2-3, with 13 nucleotides matching TRBD2. Sequenced input: peripheral blood. The CDR3 sequence is CASRGLAGPSGRPDTQYF. DNA for the CDR3: TGTGCCAGCAGGGGACTAGCGGGACCTTCGGGACGCCCAGATACGCAGTATTTT.